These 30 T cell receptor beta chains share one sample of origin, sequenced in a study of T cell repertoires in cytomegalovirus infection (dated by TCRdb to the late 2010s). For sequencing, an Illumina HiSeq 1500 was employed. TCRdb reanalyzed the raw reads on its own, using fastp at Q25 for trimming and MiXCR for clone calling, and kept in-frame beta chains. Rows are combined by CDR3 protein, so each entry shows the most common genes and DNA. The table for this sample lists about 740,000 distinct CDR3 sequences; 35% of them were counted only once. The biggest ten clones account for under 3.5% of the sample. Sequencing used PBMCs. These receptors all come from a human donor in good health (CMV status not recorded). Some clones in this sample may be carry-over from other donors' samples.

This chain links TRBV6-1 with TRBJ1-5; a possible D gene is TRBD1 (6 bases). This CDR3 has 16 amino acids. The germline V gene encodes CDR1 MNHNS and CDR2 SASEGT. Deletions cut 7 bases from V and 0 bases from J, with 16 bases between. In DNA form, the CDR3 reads TGTGCCAGCACCTTACAGGGAGGGGATAGCAATCAGCCCCAGCATTTT. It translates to CASTLQGGDSNQPQHF.

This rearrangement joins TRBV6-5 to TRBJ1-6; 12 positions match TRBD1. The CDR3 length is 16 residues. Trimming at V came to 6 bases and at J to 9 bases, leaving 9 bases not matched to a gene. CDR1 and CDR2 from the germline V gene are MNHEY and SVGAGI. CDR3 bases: TGTGCCAGCAGCCCTCCGGGACAGGGGGCAGGTTCACCCCTCCACTTT. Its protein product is CASSPPGQGAGSPLHF.

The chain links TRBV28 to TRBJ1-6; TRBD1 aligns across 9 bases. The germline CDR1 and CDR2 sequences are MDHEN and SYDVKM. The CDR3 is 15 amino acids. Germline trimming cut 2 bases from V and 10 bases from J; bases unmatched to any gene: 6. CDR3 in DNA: TGTGCCAGCAGTTTAAGGGGACAGGGCGTCTCACCCCTCCACTTT. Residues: CASSLRGQGVSPLHF.

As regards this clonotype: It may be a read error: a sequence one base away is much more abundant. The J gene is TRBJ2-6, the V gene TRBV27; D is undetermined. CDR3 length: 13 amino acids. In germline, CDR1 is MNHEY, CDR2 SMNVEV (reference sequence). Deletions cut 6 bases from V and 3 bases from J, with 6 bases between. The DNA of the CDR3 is TGTGCCAGCAGAAGGCTTGGGGCCAACGTCCTGACTTTC. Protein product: CASRRLGANVLTF.

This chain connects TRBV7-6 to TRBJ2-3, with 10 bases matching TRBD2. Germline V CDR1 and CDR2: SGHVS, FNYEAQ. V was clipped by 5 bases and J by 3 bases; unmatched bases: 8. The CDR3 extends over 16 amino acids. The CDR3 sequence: CASSLPSGRSTDTQYF. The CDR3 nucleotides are TGTGCCAGCAGCCTTCCTAGCGGGAGAAGTACAGATACGCAGTATTTT. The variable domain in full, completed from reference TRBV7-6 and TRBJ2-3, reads GAGVSQSPRYKVTKRGQDVALRCDPISGHVSLYWYRQALGQGPEFLTYFNYEAQQDKSGLPNDRFSAERPEGSISTLTIQRTEQRDSAMYRCASSLPSGRSTDTQYFGPGTRLTVL.

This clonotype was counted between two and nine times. The CDR3 is CASSERDSNTGELFF. As DNA, the CDR3 is TGTGCCAGCAGTGAACGGGACAGCAACACCGGGGAGCTGTTTTTT. The chain carries TRBV28 and TRBJ2-2; 7 nucleotides align to TRBD1. The CDR3 is 15 residues long. The V and J ends lost 5 bases and 2 bases, in that order; junction bases with no gene match: 5. Looked up from germline, CDR1 is MDHEN and CDR2 is SYDVKM.

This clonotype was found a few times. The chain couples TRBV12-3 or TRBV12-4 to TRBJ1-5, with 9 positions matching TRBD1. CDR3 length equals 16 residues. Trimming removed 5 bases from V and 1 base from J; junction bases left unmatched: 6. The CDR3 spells CASSPGQGVSNQPQHF. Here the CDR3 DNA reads TGTGCCAGCAGTCCGGGACAGGGAGTCAGCAATCAGCCCCAGCATTTT.

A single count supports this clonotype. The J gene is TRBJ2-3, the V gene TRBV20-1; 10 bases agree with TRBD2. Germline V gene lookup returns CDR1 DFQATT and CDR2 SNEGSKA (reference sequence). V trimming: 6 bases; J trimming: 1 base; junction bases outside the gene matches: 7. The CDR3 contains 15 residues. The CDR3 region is CSASRTSGRTDTQYF. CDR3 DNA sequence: TGCAGTGCCTCCCGGACTAGCGGACGCACAGATACGCAGTATTTT.

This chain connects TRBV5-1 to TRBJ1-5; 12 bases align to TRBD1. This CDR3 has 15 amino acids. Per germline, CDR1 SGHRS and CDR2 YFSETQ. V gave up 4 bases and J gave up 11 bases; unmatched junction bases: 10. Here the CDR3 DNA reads TGCGCCAGCAGCACTGGGACAGGGGGCAGGGAGTCCCAGCATTTT. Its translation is CASSTGTGGRESQHF. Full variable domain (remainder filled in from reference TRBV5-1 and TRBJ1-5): KAGVTQTPRYLIKTRGQQVTLSCSPISGHRSVSWYQQTPGQGLQFLFEYFSETQRNKGNFPGRFSGRQFSNSRSEMNVSTLELGDSALYLCASSTGTGGRESQHFGDGTRLSIL.

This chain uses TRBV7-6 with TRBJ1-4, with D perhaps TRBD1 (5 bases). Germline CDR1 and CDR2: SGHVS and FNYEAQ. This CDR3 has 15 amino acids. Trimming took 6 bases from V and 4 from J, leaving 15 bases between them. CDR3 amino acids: CASSRGLGLNEKLFF. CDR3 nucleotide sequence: TGTGCCAGCAGTAGGGGCCTCGGACTTAATGAAAAACTGTTTTTT.

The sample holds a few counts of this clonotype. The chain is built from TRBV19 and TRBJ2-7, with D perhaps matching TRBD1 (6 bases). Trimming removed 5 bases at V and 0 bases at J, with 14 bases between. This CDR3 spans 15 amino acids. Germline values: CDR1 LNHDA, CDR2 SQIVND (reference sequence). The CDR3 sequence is CASSEDSLGSYEQYF. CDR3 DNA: TGTGCCAGTAGTGAGGACAGCCTGGGCTCCTACGAGCAGTACTTC.

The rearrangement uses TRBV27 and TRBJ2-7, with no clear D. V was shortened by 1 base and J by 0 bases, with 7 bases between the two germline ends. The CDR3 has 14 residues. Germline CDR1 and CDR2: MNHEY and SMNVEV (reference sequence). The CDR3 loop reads CASSLFSSSYEQYF. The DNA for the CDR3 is TGTGCCAGCAGTTTATTCTCAAGCTCCTACGAGCAGTACTTC.

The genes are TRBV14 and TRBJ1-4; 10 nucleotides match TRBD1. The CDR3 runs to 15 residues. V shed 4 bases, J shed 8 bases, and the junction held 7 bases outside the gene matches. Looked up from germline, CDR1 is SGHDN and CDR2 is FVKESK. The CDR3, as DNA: TGTGCCAGCAGCCTACGGACAGGGGGTGTCGAAAAACTGTTTTTT. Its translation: CASSLRTGGVEKLFF.

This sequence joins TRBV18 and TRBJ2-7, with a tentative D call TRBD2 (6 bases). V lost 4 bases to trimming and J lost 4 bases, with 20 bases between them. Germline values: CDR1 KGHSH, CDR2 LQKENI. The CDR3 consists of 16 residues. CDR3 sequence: CASSRIDSRAGYEQYF. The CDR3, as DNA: TGTGCCAGCTCACGCATCGATTCGAGGGCGGGATACGAGCAGTACTTC.

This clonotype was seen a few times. The CDR3 region is CSATNPVTSGSQTQYF. DNA of the CDR3: TGCAGTGCTACAAATCCAGTAACTAGCGGGAGTCAGACCCAGTACTTC. The chain employs TRBV20-1 and TRBJ2-5, with TRBD2 identical over 11 bases. J was trimmed by 6 bases and V by 4 bases; bases with no gene match: 13. The CDR3 runs to 16 residues. In germline, CDR1 is DFQATT, CDR2 SNEGSKA (reference sequence).

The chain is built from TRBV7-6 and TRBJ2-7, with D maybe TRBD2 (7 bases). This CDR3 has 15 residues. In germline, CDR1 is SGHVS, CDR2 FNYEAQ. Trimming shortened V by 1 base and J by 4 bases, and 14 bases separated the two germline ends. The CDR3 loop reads CASSLGGGLGYEQYF. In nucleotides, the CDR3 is TGTGCCAGCAGCTTAGGGGGGGGCCTAGGTTACGAGCAGTACTTC.

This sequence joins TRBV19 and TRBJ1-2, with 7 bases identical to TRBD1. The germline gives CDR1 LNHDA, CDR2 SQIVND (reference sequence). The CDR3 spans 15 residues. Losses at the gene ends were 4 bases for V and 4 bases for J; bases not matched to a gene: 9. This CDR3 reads CASSRSGTDFYGYTF. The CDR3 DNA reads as TGTGCCAGTAGTAGATCCGGGACAGACTTCTATGGCTACACCTTC.

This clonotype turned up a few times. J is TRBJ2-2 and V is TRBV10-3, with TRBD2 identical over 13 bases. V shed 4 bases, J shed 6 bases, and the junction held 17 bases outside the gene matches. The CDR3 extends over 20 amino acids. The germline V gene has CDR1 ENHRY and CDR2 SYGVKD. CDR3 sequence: CAISASPETSGRAESGELFF. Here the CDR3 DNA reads TGTGCCATCAGTGCGTCCCCTGAAACTAGCGGGAGGGCCGAATCCGGGGAGCTGTTTTTT.

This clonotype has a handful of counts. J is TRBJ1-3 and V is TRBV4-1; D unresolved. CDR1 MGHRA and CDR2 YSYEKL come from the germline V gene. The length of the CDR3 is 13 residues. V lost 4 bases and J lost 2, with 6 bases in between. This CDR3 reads CASSLYTGNTIYF. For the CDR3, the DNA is TGCGCCAGCAGCCTTTATACTGGAAACACCATATATTTT.

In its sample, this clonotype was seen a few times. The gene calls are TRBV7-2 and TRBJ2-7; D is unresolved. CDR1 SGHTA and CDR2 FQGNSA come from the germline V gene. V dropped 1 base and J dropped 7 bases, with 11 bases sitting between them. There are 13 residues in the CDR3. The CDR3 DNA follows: TGTGCCAGCAGCTTAGGATTACCCAAAGAGCAGTACTTC. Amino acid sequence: CASSLGLPKEQYF.

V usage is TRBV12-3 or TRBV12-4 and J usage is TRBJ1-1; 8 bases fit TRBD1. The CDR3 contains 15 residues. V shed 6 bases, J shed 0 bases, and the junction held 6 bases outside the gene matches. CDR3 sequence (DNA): TGTGCCAGCAGGACTAGGACAGGGATGAACACTGAAGCTTTCTTT. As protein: CASRTRTGMNTEAFF.

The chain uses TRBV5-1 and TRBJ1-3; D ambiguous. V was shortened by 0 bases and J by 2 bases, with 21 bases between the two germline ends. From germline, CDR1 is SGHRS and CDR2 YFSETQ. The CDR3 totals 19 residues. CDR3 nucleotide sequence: TGCGCCAGCAGCTTGGATCAACTTTATCGACGGGCCACTGGAAACACCATATATTTT. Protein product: CASSLDQLYRRATGNTIYF.

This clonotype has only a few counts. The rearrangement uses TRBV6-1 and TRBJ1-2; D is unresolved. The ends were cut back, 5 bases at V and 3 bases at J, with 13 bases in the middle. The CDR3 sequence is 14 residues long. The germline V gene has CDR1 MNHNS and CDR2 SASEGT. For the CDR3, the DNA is TGTGCCAGCAGTAAGACAAAGGAGGACTATGGCTACACCTTC. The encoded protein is CASSKTKEDYGYTF.

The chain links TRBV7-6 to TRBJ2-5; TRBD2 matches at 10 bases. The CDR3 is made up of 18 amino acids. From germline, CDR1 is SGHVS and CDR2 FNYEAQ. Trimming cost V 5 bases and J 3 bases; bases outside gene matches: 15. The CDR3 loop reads CASSLIGVGLAGEETQYF. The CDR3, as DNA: TGTGCCAGCAGCCTTATAGGGGTAGGGCTAGCGGGGGAAGAGACCCAGTACTTC. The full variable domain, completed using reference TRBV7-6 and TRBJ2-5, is GAGVSQSPRYKVTKRGQDVALRCDPISGHVSLYWYRQALGQGPEFLTYFNYEAQQDKSGLPNDRFSAERPEGSISTLTIQRTEQRDSAMYRCASSLIGVGLAGEETQYFGPGTRLLVL.

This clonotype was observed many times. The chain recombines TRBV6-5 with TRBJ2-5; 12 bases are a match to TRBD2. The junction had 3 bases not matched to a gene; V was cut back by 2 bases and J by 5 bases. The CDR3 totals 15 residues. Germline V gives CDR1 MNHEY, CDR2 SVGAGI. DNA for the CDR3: TGTGCCAGCAGTTACCTAGCGGGAGGGAGGGAGACCCAGTACTTC. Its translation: CASSYLAGGRETQYF.

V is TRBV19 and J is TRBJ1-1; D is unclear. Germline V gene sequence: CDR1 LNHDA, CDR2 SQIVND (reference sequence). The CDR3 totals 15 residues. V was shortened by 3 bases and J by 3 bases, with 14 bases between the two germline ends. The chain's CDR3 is CASSISRNSYTEAFF. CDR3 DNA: TGTGCCAGTAGTATCTCTCGGAACAGCTACACTGAAGCTTTCTTT.

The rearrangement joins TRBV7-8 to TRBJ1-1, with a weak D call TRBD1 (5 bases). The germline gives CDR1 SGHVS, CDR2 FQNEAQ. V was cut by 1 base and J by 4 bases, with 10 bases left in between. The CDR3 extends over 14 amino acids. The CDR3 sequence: CASSLEAGTTEAFF. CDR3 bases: TGTGCCAGCAGCTTAGAGGCAGGGACCACTGAAGCTTTCTTT.

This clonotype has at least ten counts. This CDR3 is CAWSVGPDAYEQYF. The CDR3 DNA follows: TGTGCCTGGAGTGTGGGGCCGGACGCCTACGAGCAGTACTTC. The chain joins TRBV30 to TRBJ2-7, with D maybe TRBD1 (5 bases). From germline, CDR1 is GTSNPN and CDR2 SVGIG (reference sequence). V was clipped by 0 bases and J by 2 bases, with 11 bases between them. The CDR3 contains 14 residues.

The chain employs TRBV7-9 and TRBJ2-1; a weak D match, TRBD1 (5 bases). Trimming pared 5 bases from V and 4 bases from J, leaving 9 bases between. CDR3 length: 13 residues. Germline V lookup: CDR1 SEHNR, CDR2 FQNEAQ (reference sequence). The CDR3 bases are TGTGCCAGCAGCCGAGGACATTACAATGAGCAGTTCTTC. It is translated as CASSRGHYNEQFF. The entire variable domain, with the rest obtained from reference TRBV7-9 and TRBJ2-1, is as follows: DTGVSQNPRHKITKRGQNVTFRCDPISEHNRLYWYRQTLGQGPEFLTYFQNEAQLEKSRLLSDRFSAERPKGSFSTLEIQRTEQGDSAMYLCASSRGHYNEQFFGPGTRLTVL.

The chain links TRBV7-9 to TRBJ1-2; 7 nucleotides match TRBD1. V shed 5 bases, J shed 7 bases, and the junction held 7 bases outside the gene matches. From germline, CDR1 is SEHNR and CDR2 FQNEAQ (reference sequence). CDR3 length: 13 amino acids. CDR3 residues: CASSLTGVGGYTF. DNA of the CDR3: TGTGCCAGCAGCCTCACAGGGGTCGGTGGCTACACCTTC.